The sample holds many counts of the clone carrying this T cell receptor (beta chain). Its antigen remains unknown. Building of the TCR beta libraries involved iRepertoire HTBI primers and Arm-PCR of CDR3 regions. TCRdb used MiXCR to reprocess the multiplex PCR reads, holding one entry per CDR3 protein. Here the sample spans about 540,000 distinct CDR3 sequences, roughly 12% being singletons. The CDR3 has 15 residues. V was clipped by 6 bases and J by 2 bases, with 11 bases between them. Germline loops: CDR1 SNHLY, CDR2 FYNNEI. This entry comes from a study of regulatory T cells in long-lasting Graves disease. Study at large: Graves' patients with a new diagnosis had received antithyroid drugs under 3 months. Findings and limits, study-wide: Persistent patients shared more public clonotypes (2,741) than newly diagnosed patients (966).

Stated time point: newly diagnosed GD, antithyroid drugs for less than 3 months. There was RNA extracted from PBMCs, and the TCR library was made from it. Patients came through an endocrinology department, and that department was in Xi'an, China. These data also featured in a second study, about T cells in Graves' hyperthyroidism and ophthalmopathy. That paper adds: Blood also showed most of the thyroid clonotypes that were expanded above 0.001.

The chain uses TRBV2 and TRBJ2-6; D is possibly TRBD2 (5 bases). The TCR was taken from a man aged 25-40 years with Graves disease. Specimen: peripheral blood mononuclear cells (PBMCs), collected at new diagnosis, from a patient treated with antithyroid drugs. Written as DNA, the CDR3 is TGTGCCAGCAGCGCCCTGAGGGCTGGGGCCAACGTCCTGACTTTC. The encoded protein is CASSALRAGANVLTF.